The entry that follows covers one T cell receptor (beta chain) sequence. This sample was included in a study of blood T cell repertoires in COVID-19. Study information: Acute and convalescent COVID-19 samples came from the United States, Italy and Spain. Sources were T cells, B-cell-depleted T cells, or PBMCs; the material itself was cDNA or gDNA.

V shed 6 bases and J shed 7 bases, with 6 bases lying between them. CDR3 length: 11 residues. In the original workflow: Scientists estimated how many nucleated cells there were by amplifying reference gene primers. Measured with immunoSEQ multiplex PCR; TCRdb has only the in-frame clones, and not every one. V, J and clone size are those of that table, while D and trimming were read from the DNA. The sample has more than 70,000 clones; roughly nine tenths are singletons. V usage is TRBV12-3 or TRBV12-4 and J usage is TRBJ1-4; no reliable D call. Sequencing input: peripheral blood. The sequence came from a man aged 50-60 years with active or convalescent COVID-19. CDR3 DNA: TGTGCCAGCAGCGAAGCTGAAAAACTGTTTTTT. Its protein product is CASSEAEKLFF.